This note documents a single T cell receptor (beta chain) sequence. The CDR3 runs to 16 residues. Germline V lookup: CDR1 LNHDA, CDR2 SQIVND (reference sequence). V shed 9 bases and J 8 bases; nucleotides not matched to a gene: 15. The data were taken from a study of blood T cell repertoires in COVID-19. On the study more broadly: The United States, Italy and Spain provided the acute and convalescent COVID-19 samples.

Libraries were prepared by immunoSEQ multiplex PCR; TCRdb keeps only in-frame clonotypes and omits some of them. The table records under 200,000 clones, about 90% of them present only once. Sequencing was performed on peripheral blood. This chain connects TRBV19 to TRBJ2-2; TRBD2 agrees at 10 bases. The sequence was obtained from a man between 40 and 49 years old with active or convalescent COVID-19. CDR3 protein: CASKPQASGGGGELFF. CDR3 coding DNA: TGTGCCAGCAAGCCCCAGGCTAGCGGGGGAGGTGGGGAGCTGTTTTTT.